This T cell receptor beta chain stems from a study of T cells expressing NK-cell markers. Looking at the study overall: CD3+CD56+NKG2C+, CD3+CD56+NKG2C- and CD3+CD56-NKG2C+ T cells, once sorted, supplied the TCR beta repertoires.

TCRdb processed the 5' RACE reads again and assigns one entry to each CDR3 protein, with no DNA. The data show 500,000 to 600,000 distinct CDR3 sequences, and the top ten clones hold roughly 3.4%. Germline CDR1 is DFQATT and CDR2 is SNEGSKA (reference sequence). CDR3 size: 14 residues. The sample comprised blood T cells: a sorted CD56 or NKG2C T cell subset, CD4+ or CD8+ T cells, or bulk PBMC T cells (not recorded which). This receptor was obtained from a man aged 18 to 30 in good health. The J gene is TRBJ1-1, the V gene TRBV20-1; there is no DNA to check the TCRdb D call of TRBD1. The CDR3 reads CSAPSGTGSTEAFF.